Listed below are T cell receptor beta chains from one sample, sequenced in a study of shared clonotypes between healthy human individuals. Clones were sequenced by immunoSEQ multiplex PCR, and TCRdb holds only the in-frame ones, with some missing. The data show 75,000 to 100,000 clones, roughly 50% seen once. The specimen sequenced was PBMCs. The receptors shown here come from a middle-aged woman in good health. Some clones in this sample may be carry-over from other donors' samples. The CDR3 runs from the conserved cysteine through the conserved F or W. Fields, in order: clone size, J gene, V gene, D gene, CDR3 protein, CDR3 DNA. A D gene is named only where the DNA matches it firmly. The size field is filled for only some rows; it gives once, few, many or a size class.

few | TRBJ2-1 | TRBV30 | TRBD2 | CAWEKRESGEQFF | TGTGCCTGGGAGAAGCGGGAGAGCGGTGAGCAGTTCTTC
many | TRBJ1-2 | TRBV4-1 | . | CASSQDLHLNYGYTF | TGCGCCAGTAGCCAAGATCTTCACCTTAACTATGGCTACACCTTC
. | TRBJ2-7 | TRBV19 | TRBD1 | CASSPGQGQSYEQYF | TGTGCCAGTAGTCCGGGACAGGGCCAATCCTACGAGCAGTACTTC
. | TRBJ1-5 | TRBV21-1 | . | CASSKVGQPQHF | TGTGCCAGCAGCAAAGTGGGCCAGCCCCAGCATTTT
. | TRBJ1-4 | TRBV9 | . | CASSATSGPNEKLFF | TGTGCCAGCAGCGCAACCTCGGGACCGAATGAAAAACTGTTTTTT
many | TRBJ2-4 | TRBV6-1 | . | CASSWNRAGNIQYF | TGTGCCAGCAGCTGGAACAGGGCTGGAAACATTCAGTACTTC
many | TRBJ1-4 | TRBV4-1 | . | CASSQDNGWTNEKLFF | TGCGCCAGCAGCCAAGATAACGGGTGGACTAATGAAAAACTGTTTTTT
few | TRBJ2-1 | TRBV15 | TRBD1 | CATSRDAGQGADEQFF | TGTGCCACCAGCAGAGATGCGGGACAGGGTGCCGATGAGCAGTTCTTC
once | TRBJ2-1 | TRBV27 | TRBD1 | CASSFRDRGNEQFF | TGTGCCAGCAGTTTTAGGGACAGGGGCAATGAGCAGTTCTTC
. | TRBJ1-1 | TRBV2 | TRBD1 | CASRATGGGEAFF | TGTGCCAGCAGGGCAACAGGGGGGGGTGAAGCTTTCTTT
. | TRBJ2-5 | TRBV5-8 | . | CASSEPGREGTQYF | TGTGCCAGCAGCGAGCCGGGACGAGAAGGGACCCAGTACTTC
. | TRBJ2-7 | TRBV18 | TRBD2 | CASSPFSRLAGRNEQYF | TGTGCCAGCTCACCCTTCTCCCGACTAGCGGGACGAAACGAGCAGTACTTC
. | TRBJ2-7 | TRBV6-5 | . | CASSYRGYEQYF | TGTGCCAGCAGTTACCGGGGGTACGAGCAGTACTTC
many | TRBJ2-3 | TRBV4-1 | . | CASSRIIRVGGTDTQYF | TGCGCCAGCAGCCGAATCATCAGGGTGGGGGGCACAGATACGCAGTATTTT
. | TRBJ2-3 | TRBV29-1 | TRBD1 | CSVRGGQGGADTQYF | TGCAGCGTCCGAGGGGGACAGGGTGGGGCAGATACGCAGTATTTT
many | TRBJ2-1 | TRBV6-6 | TRBD2 | CASKGSVGGIRDEQFF | TGTGCCAGCAAGGGAAGCGTGGGAGGGATCCGCGATGAGCAGTTCTTC
many | TRBJ1-6 | TRBV28 | TRBD1 | CAITGQVNSPLHF | TGTGCCATCACGGGACAGGTTAATTCACCCCTCCACTTT
. | TRBJ2-6 | TRBV28 | TRBD1 | CASSAPGQGAGANVLTF | TGTGCCAGCAGTGCCCCGGGACAGGGGGCTGGGGCCAACGTCCTGACTTTC
few | TRBJ1-1 | TRBV10-1 | . | CASTQGRIEAFF | TGCGCCAGCACTCAAGGAAGGATTGAAGCTTTCTTT
. | TRBJ1-1 | TRBV28 | . | CASRNPTEEPFF | TGTGCCAGCAGGAACCCTACGGAAGAGCCTTTCTTT
few | TRBJ2-1 | TRBV28 | TRBD2 | CATATLAGEGEQFF | TGTGCCACCGCGACCCTAGCGGGAGAGGGTGAGCAGTTCTTC
. | TRBJ2-1 | TRBV6-5 | TRBD2 | CASSYGGLADYNEQFF | TGTGCCAGCAGTTACGGGGGACTAGCGGACTACAATGAGCAGTTCTTC
once | TRBJ2-2 | TRBV7-2 | . | CASSLARRSGELFF | TGTGCCAGCAGCTTAGCGCGTAGGTCCGGGGAGCTGTTTTTT
few | TRBJ2-7 | TRBV5-1 | TRBD2 | CASSLEGAGGRNEQYF | TGCGCCAGCAGCTTGGAAGGGGCGGGAGGGAGGAACGAGCAGTACTTC
. | TRBJ2-5 | TRBV5-1 | . | CASSLDPGEQETQYF | TGCGCCAGCAGCTTGGATCCAGGGGAGCAAGAGACCCAGTACTTC
few | TRBJ2-5 | TRBV5-6 | . | CASSLGPRETQYF | TGTGCCAGCAGCTTGGGCCCTCGAGAGACCCAGTACTTC
few | TRBJ2-1 | TRBV27 | TRBD2 | CASSAIETWTSGRVEQFF | TGTGCCAGCAGTGCGATCGAGACATGGACTAGCGGGAGGGTTGAGCAGTTCTTC
. | TRBJ1-4 | TRBV4-3 | TRBD1 | CASSQARDSTEKLFF | TGCGCCAGCAGCCAAGCCCGGGACAGCACTGAAAAACTGTTTTTT
many | TRBJ1-2 | TRBV6-1 | . | CASSEVSNYGYTF | TGTGCCAGCAGTGAAGTCAGTAACTATGGCTACACCTTC
many | TRBJ2-1 | TRBV2 | TRBD1 | CASSLQGAFNEQFF | TGTGCCAGCAGTCTACAGGGGGCGTTCAATGAGCAGTTCTTC
. | TRBJ2-7 | TRBV6-6 | TRBD2 | CAISETSGRYEQYF | TGTGCCATCAGTGAGACTAGCGGGAGGTACGAGCAGTACTTC
. | TRBJ2-5 | TRBV18 | TRBD2 | CASSPGLGTGETQYF | TGTGCCAGCTCACCGGGACTAGGGACTGGGGAGACCCAGTACTTC
. | TRBJ2-3 | TRBV14 | . | CASSQGGGLDTQYF | TGTGCCAGCAGCCAAGGAGGTGGTTTGGATACGCAGTATTTT
. | TRBJ1-3 | TRBV30 | . | CAWRDPGGNTIYF | TGTGCCTGGCGTGATCCGGGCGGAAACACCATATATTTT
. | TRBJ1-6 | TRBV9 | . | CASSRVASPHHF | TGTGCCAGCTCCAGGGTAGCTTCACCCCACCACTTT
few | TRBJ2-7 | TRBV28 | . | CASSVLDRTYEQYF | TGTGCCAGCAGTGTGCTGGACAGAACCTACGAGCAGTACTTC
many | TRBJ1-5 | TRBV7-9 | . | CASSKGPREGNQPQHF | TGTGCCAGCAGCAAAGGACCTCGAGAGGGCAATCAGCCCCAGCATTTT
. | TRBJ1-1 | TRBV19 | . | CASEDTGAGVTEAFF | TGTGCCAGTGAAGATACTGGGGCAGGAGTCACTGAAGCTTTCTTT
. | TRBJ2-5 | TRBV5-1 | . | CASSLRSEETQYF | TGCGCCAGCAGCTTAAGGAGTGAAGAGACCCAGTACTTC
. | TRBJ1-3 | TRBV15 | . | CATSRVARNIIYF | TGTGCCACCAGCAGAGTGGCGCGGAACATCATATATTTT
few | TRBJ2-7 | TRBV9 | TRBD2 | CASSVGLASYEQYF | TGTGCCAGCAGCGTAGGACTAGCAAGCTACGAGCAGTACTTC
many | TRBJ1-4 | TRBV5-1 | . | CASSLDSFISEKLFF | TGCGCCAGCAGCTTGGACAGTTTCATATCTGAAAAACTGTTTTTT